This paragraph reports one TCR beta chain. The sample holds many counts of this clonotype. Its binding antigen is unknown. Per-base quality was not reported, and no clone a single base away is much larger than it. Libraries were built with multiplex PCR. Sequencing instrument: Illumina HiSeq 4000. CDR3 regions were amplified by Arm-PCR with iRepertoire HTBI primers to construct TCR beta libraries. Gel purification was performed on PCR products prior to sequencing. On the authors' methods: Across samples, around 62 TRBV and 14 TRBJ segments were identified and used for gene usage analysis of CDR3 amino acid clonotypes. COPE and FqMerger were used to merge filtered high-quality paired reads into contigs. BLAST was used to align contigs to IMGT TRBV, TRBD and TRBJ reference genes, with CDR3 defined following IMGT. Any clonotype with a frequency above 0.1% was counted as a highly expanded clone. Shannon entropy was used to measure repertoire diversity, and the Gini coefficient was used to measure V-J evenness. A clonotype found in more than one individual was treated as public. The raw public reads went through TCRdb reprocessing: fastp at Q25, MiXCR clone calling, in-frame beta chains kept. Identical CDR3 protein sequences are pooled into one entry, listed with their most common genes and DNA. The V and J calls were determined by TCRdb, not by the authors. Here the sample has 200,000 to 250,000 distinct CDR3 sequences; 20% to 25% occur a single time. The biggest ten clones account for about 15% of the sample.

The sample is drawn from a study of regulatory T cells in long-lasting Graves disease (dated by TCRdb to 2020 to 2023). The study in broad terms: Patients with newly diagnosed Graves' disease had been on antithyroid drugs for under 3 months. The study was conducted in China and was registered as a clinical trial. Patients with persistent Graves' disease were compared with patients with newly diagnosed Graves' disease using TCR sequencing and RNA sequencing of peripheral blood. TCR sequencing covered roughly 13 persistent and around 20 newly diagnosed Graves' disease patients, about 35 samples in total. The investigation overall reported the following: The study examined only peripheral blood because the primary lesion, thyroid tissue, could not be accessed. Lower TCR Shannon entropy and fewer highly expanded clones were observed in persistent Graves' disease patients than in newly diagnosed patients, which suggested clonal expansion. Sequencing and analysis were limited to the TCR beta chain. A larger number of public clonotypes was shared among persistent patients (about 2,700) than among newly diagnosed patients (roughly 1,000). Persistent disease showed preferential use of TRBV28, TRBJ1-2 and TRBJ2-5, whereas newly diagnosed disease favored TRBV20-1 and TRBJ2-1. The small sample size was acknowledged by the authors as a limitation that may reduce accuracy.

V is shortened by 1 base, J by 4 bases, and the region joining them spans 8 bases. The CDR3 numbers 12 residues from cysteine through phenylalanine. Left in the record is the CDR3 DNA by itself, 36 bases read in frame from the first base. CDR1 and CDR2 (GTSNPN, SVGIG) derive from the germline V gene (reference sequence). The time point label, as the study defines it: newly diagnosed GD, antithyroid drugs for less than 3 months. For both TCR sequencing and RNA sequencing, RNA was extracted from PBMCs in TRIzol. The diagnosis of Graves' disease followed American Thyroid Association guidelines. Patients were recruited from an endocrinology department in Xi'an, China. From each patient, around 8.3 milliliters of peripheral blood was collected into an EDTA anticoagulant tube. Ficoll Paque Plus density gradient separation was used to isolate PBMCs, and no additional T cell sorting was done. An Agilent 2100 Bioanalyzer and agarose gel were used to assess RNA quality, and a NanoDrop 2000 was used to measure RNA concentration.

The sequence came from a female donor with Graves disease. The input for sequencing was peripheral blood mononuclear cells (PBMCs), taken at new diagnosis, from a patient treated with antithyroid drugs. The sequence is built from TRBV30 and TRBJ2-7, with no confidently assigned D gene. The sequenced DNA: TGTGCCTGGAGTGGCGGCAGGTACGAGCAGTACTTC. Translated, this is CAWSGGRYEQYF.